Detailed here is one T cell receptor beta chain. It has no known antigen specificity. There are no base qualities to consult, and no much larger clone falls within one base. V gives up 5 bases and J gives up 10 bases, and the segment between their germline ends measures 8 bases. The CDR3 holds 11 amino acids from the cysteine to the phenylalanine. Left in the record is the CDR3 DNA by itself, 33 bases read in frame from the first base. TCRbeta CDR3 regions were amplified from genomic DNA by means of the immunoSEQ Assay, a bias-controlled multiplex PCR. The authors processed their data as follows. The number of nucleated cells in each sample was estimated by amplification of reference gene primers within the assay. To quantify the absolute abundance of each unique TCRbeta CDR3 rearrangement, sequence reads were collapsed and filtered. For each sample, productive Simpson clonality was calculated as the square root of Simpson's diversity index across productive rearrangements. TCRdb carries this immuneACCESS record with in-frame sequences only. Its versions omit some clonotypes, under half of them owing to an unresolved V gene in the studies checked, with the rest unexplained. That table supplies the V and J calls and clone size; D and trimming were determined from the DNA. This sample has about 300,000 clones in its table, and more than 70% of those were observed once. Jointly, the top ten make up 6.9% of the sample.

Another Seattle source contributed samples from volunteer blood donors who had recovered from COVID-19. Each collaborating institution followed its own protocols to collect whole blood in K2EDTA tubes. For TCRbeta analysis, collaborators shipped samples in one of three forms: frozen whole blood, isolated PBMCs, or DNA extracted from either of those sample types. This sample is part of a study of blood T cell repertoires in COVID-19 (dated by TCRdb to the early 2020s). At the level of the whole study: Samples from collaborators originated in the United States, Italy and Spain and spanned both the acute and convalescent phases of COVID-19. Samples were obtained from the ongoing ImmuneRACE study (first 160 participants) and from some 1,200 subjects provided by 6 global collaborators. The material from the prospective study consisted of cDNA or gDNA derived from T cells, B-cell-depleted T cells, or PBMCs. The sample metadata nearly always contained a de-identified subject ID, COVID-19 status, age in years and sex. Subjects who had been exposed to COVID-19, were actively infected with it, or had recovered from it provided the deeply sampled blood TCRbeta repertoires that made up the dataset. A freely available public database, intended as a resource for researchers studying the immune response to SARS-CoV-2, is where the repertoires were released. Where available, HLA class I and class II types were taken from metadata supplied by the sample provider and were not determined by assay-based typing. Study-level results and caveats: The quantity of clinical and demographic metadata differed by source and by participant and was supplied without curation.

The receptor was derived from a woman between 25 and 40 years old who had recovered from COVID-19. This sequence uses TRBV12-3 or TRBV12-4 and TRBJ1-4; confidence is insufficient to name the D gene. Sequenced sample: peripheral blood. CDR3 reads: CASSLFGKLFF. The nucleotide sequence is TGTGCCAGCAGTCTATTTGGAAAACTGTTTTTT.